The source of this T cell receptor beta chain is a study of beta chain features in type 1 diabetes (dated by TCRdb to about 2018). About the full investigation: Patients and healthy donors did not differ in mean age, gender distribution, total cell number or subset yield. Naive and central memory subsets were obtained from all 28 donors, but regulatory and stem cell-like memory subsets were isolated from only 8 patients and 8 healthy donors. The study compared TCRB repertoires of sorted circulating CD4+ T cell subsets between recently diagnosed type 1 diabetes patients and matched healthy donors. A total of 85 million to 140 million sorted cells were examined across all samples, and the number of cells per subset was strongly correlated with RNA yield. Results and caveats for the whole study, not just this receptor: Shorter templates might have been favored by PCR, but patient and control samples were amplified and corrected together, so both groups would have been affected equally by any skew. Type 1 diabetes patients showed a moderate but significant shortening of TCRB CDR3 length in all four CD4+ subsets. Sequencing cDNA rather than genomic DNA could over-represent highly expressing activated cells, although activation and CD3 levels did not differ between groups. Naive, central memory and regulatory TCRB repertoires appeared to be more similar among patients than among healthy donors. Because small numbers of individuals were included in the HLA sub-analyses, any influence of HLA type on TCRB rearrangement was left unresolved. At VDJ recombination sites, type 1 diabetes patients had fewer insertions and more deleted nucleotides, which implies abnormalities in thymic rearrangement.

From each donor, a single peripheral blood sample of about 120 mL on average was drawn into heparinised tubes. Naive, central memory, regulatory and stem cell-like memory CD4+ T cells were sorted on a BD FACSAria II using a panel including CD45RO, CCR7, CD25, CD127, CD95 and CD27. A purity above 95% was achieved for all sorted populations. PBMCs were isolated immediately by Lymphoprep density gradient centrifugation and stained directly without culture. So that batch effects would be minimized, each experiment stained and sorted samples in pairs, pairing one healthy donor with one patient. Measured from the cysteine to the phenylalanine, the CDR3 is 19 residues long. Only CDR3 DNA remains: 57 bases, in frame from the first base. The germline V gene yields LGHNA for CDR1 and YSLEER for CDR2. V is pared back by 1 base and J by 9 bases, with 29 bases lying between the germline termini. All of the isolated RNA was reverse transcribed with the High Capacity cDNA Reverse Transcription Kit, so expressed TCRB transcripts were sequenced. Naive, central memory and regulatory T cell samples underwent deep immunoSEQ sequencing, averaging around 4 million total reads per sample. Sorted cells were lysed in RLT buffer, and RNA was extracted using DNase-treated RNeasy Micro or Mini kits according to cell number. Each cell subset was processed on its own to prevent cross-contamination, while patient and healthy donor samples were processed together. The immunoSEQ multiplex PCR was used to amplify TCRB sequences from cDNA, yielding 87-bp fragments that span the CDR3 region. Amplicons were sequenced on the Illumina HiSeq platform. Under the source paper's analysis protocol: PCR bias was computationally corrected using synthetic template baselines, reads within Hamming distance 2 were collapsed, and singletons that could not be merged were discarded. Reads were aligned to IMGT to assign V, D and J genes, CDR3 length, and insertions or deletions at six rearrangement sites. Within each subset, clonotype counts were normalized to sorted cell number, and only after that were true diversity and Gini coefficients computed with the tcR R package. The overlap coefficient, calculated on TCRB nucleotide sequences, was used to measure repertoire sharing. This is the immuneACCESS table as TCRdb keeps it, with only in-frame sequences that have V and J called. A part of the clones is gone; compared with another copy, unresolved V genes explain less than half, and the rest is unexplained. That table gives V, J and clone size, and the DNA gave D and trimming. The sample table records approximately 160,000 clones; approximately 10% of these occur just once. Clones ranked in the top ten supply 0.45% to 0.6% of the sample.

Details on this clone: Its specific antigen is unknown. Base qualities are missing; no much larger clone stands one base away.

The sequence derives from a man aged 30 to 45 with type 1 diabetes. The chain is assembled from TRBV4-3 and TRBJ2-3, and perhaps TRBD1 as D gene, on 5 matching bases. Material for sequencing was central memory CD4+ T cells from blood. The CDR3 loop reads CASSQGIRSTAGASRTQYF. The nucleotide sequence is TGCGCCAGCAGCCAAGGTATCCGATCAACGGCTGGGGCTTCTCGGACGCAGTATTTT.